The rows below give T cell receptor beta chains drawn from one sample of a study of shared clonotypes between healthy human individuals. Some clones are missing from TCRdb's copy, which holds only in-frame ones; the method was immunoSEQ multiplex PCR. The table records about 87,000 clones, over 40% of them present only once. The specimen was PBMCs. The origin of the receptors is a woman in her forties in good health. Some clones in this sample may be carry-over from other donors' samples. Both conserved end residues are part of each CDR3. The D gene is left open where the match is weak. Not all rows give a size; the values are once, few, many and, for expanded clones, a class.

J gene | D gene | clone size | V gene | CDR3 protein | CDR3 DNA
TRBJ2-3 | TRBD1 | few | TRBV2 | CASSPGDRRGTDTQYF | TGTGCCAGCAGTCCAGGGGACAGGCGTGGGACAGATACGCAGTATTTT
TRBJ2-7 | . | . | TRBV5-1 | CASSSLAGVRYEQYF | TGCGCCAGCAGCTCCTTAGCTGGAGTCAGATACGAGCAGTACTTC
TRBJ2-3 | . | . | TRBV10-2 | CAIMGSGFGTDTQYF | TGTGCCATCATGGGAAGCGGGTTCGGGACAGATACGCAGTATTTT
TRBJ2-7 | TRBD2 | . | TRBV7-3 | CASSRPGTSGSTEQYF | TGTGCCAGCAGTCGTCCCGGGACTAGCGGGAGTACCGAGCAGTACTTC
TRBJ1-1 | . | . | TRBV18 | CASSKTDNMNTEAFF | TGTGCCAGCTCCAAAACAGATAACATGAACACTGAAGCTTTCTTT
TRBJ1-3 | . | few | TRBV30 | CAWSVKLGGSGNTIYF | TGTGCCTGGAGCGTTAAGCTCGGGGGAAGTGGAAACACCATATATTTT
TRBJ2-3 | . | . | TRBV18 | CASSPRRTDTQYF | TGTGCCAGCTCACCGCGGAGGACAGATACGCAGTATTTT
TRBJ2-3 | TRBD2 | few | TRBV7-2 | CASSLGAGVTDTQYF | TGTGCCAGCAGCTTAGGGGCGGGAGTTACAGATACGCAGTATTTT
TRBJ2-4 | . | . | TRBV11-2 | CASSLAGLSAAKNIQYF | TGTGCCAGCAGCTTAGCCGGACTTAGCGCAGCCAAAAACATTCAGTACTTC
TRBJ1-5 | . | . | TRBV27 | CASSLDHYSNQPQHF | TGTGCCAGCAGTTTGGACCACTATAGCAATCAGCCCCAGCATTTT
TRBJ2-2 | . | many | TRBV5-4 | CASSLPGNPNTGELFF | TGTGCCAGCAGCTTGCCGGGAAACCCAAACACCGGGGAGCTGTTTTTT
TRBJ2-6 | . | . | TRBV5-2 | CASSQEGSGANVLTF | TGTGCCAGCAGCCAAGAGGGGTCTGGGGCCAACGTCCTGACTTTC
TRBJ2-7 | . | . | TRBV29-1 | CSVGIAELHYEQYF | TGCAGCGTTGGGATAGCGGAGCTCCACTACGAGCAGTACTTC
TRBJ1-2 | . | few | TRBV5-6 | CASSLGAMIYTF | TGTGCCAGCAGCTTGGGGGCGATGATCTACACCTTC
TRBJ2-1 | TRBD1 | . | TRBV27 | CASMFRDRDYNEQFF | TGTGCCAGCATGTTTCGGGACAGGGACTACAATGAGCAGTTCTTC
TRBJ2-5 | . | . | TRBV30 | CAWSHGETQYF | TGTGCCTGGAGTCATGGGGAGACCCAGTACTTC
TRBJ2-1 | TRBD2 | . | TRBV29-1 | CSGSSGRNEQFF | TGCAGCGGGAGTAGCGGGCGAAATGAGCAGTTCTTC
TRBJ2-1 | TRBD2 | . | TRBV5-1 | CASSPSGNNEQFF | TGCGCCAGCAGCCCTAGCGGAAACAATGAGCAGTTCTTC
TRBJ2-7 | . | . | TRBV25-1 | CASSESRQGGYEQYF | TGTGCCAGCAGTGAATCTAGGCAGGGGGGCTACGAGCAGTACTTC
TRBJ2-1 | TRBD2 | many | TRBV29-1 | CSVDGRASNEQFF | TGCAGCGTTGACGGGAGGGCCTCCAATGAGCAGTTCTTC
TRBJ2-7 | TRBD1 | . | TRBV5-1 | CASSTIGTVMGYEQYF | TGCGCCAGCAGCACGATCGGGACAGTAATGGGCTACGAGCAGTACTTC
TRBJ2-1 | TRBD2 | . | TRBV4-1 | CASSQDWDGRVNEQFF | TGCGCCAGCAGCCAAGATTGGGACGGGAGGGTCAATGAGCAGTTCTTC
TRBJ1-1 | TRBD1 | few | TRBV7-2 | CASSSSTGRQTEAFF | TGTGCCAGCAGCTCTTCGACAGGGCGGCAGACTGAAGCTTTCTTT
TRBJ2-7 | TRBD2 | . | TRBV19 | CASSPRPSGYYEQYF | TGTGCCAGTAGTCCGAGGCCTAGCGGCTACTACGAGCAGTACTTC
TRBJ1-4 | . | few | TRBV5-4 | CASSQGPGATNEKLFF | TGTGCCAGCAGCCAAGGACCAGGGGCAACTAATGAAAAACTGTTTTTT
TRBJ2-5 | . | many | TRBV6-1 | CASSVDGSKETQYF | TGTGCCAGCAGTGTGGACGGGAGCAAAGAGACCCAGTACTTC
TRBJ2-7 | TRBD2 | many | TRBV28 | CATGLAGPYEQYF | TGTGCCACCGGACTAGCGGGACCCTACGAGCAGTACTTC
TRBJ2-2 | . | . | TRBV2 | CASSYTENTGELFF | TGTGCCAGCAGTTATACAGAGAACACCGGGGAGCTGTTTTTT
TRBJ2-5 | . | . | TRBV25-1 | CASSDPGTQETQYF | TGTGCCAGCAGTGATCCCGGGACCCAAGAGACCCAGTACTTC
TRBJ2-7 | TRBD2 | many | TRBV7-9 | CASRPGTSGRSEQYF | TGTGCCAGCAGACCAGGGACTAGCGGGAGATCCGAGCAGTACTTC
TRBJ2-4 | TRBD2 | . | TRBV5-1 | CASSLDRGGENIQYF | TGCGCCAGCAGCTTGGACCGGGGAGGGGAGAACATTCAGTACTTC
TRBJ2-7 | TRBD1 | once | TRBV5-4 | CASSLTGAYEQYF | TGTGCCAGCAGCTTGACAGGGGCCTACGAGCAGTACTTC
TRBJ2-1 | TRBD2 | few | TRBV7-3 | CASQGLATEQFF | TGTGCCAGCCAAGGACTAGCGACCGAGCAGTTCTTC
TRBJ2-7 | TRBD2 | many | TRBV19 | CASRARAGGFYEQYF | TGTGCCAGTAGGGCAAGAGCGGGAGGTTTCTACGAGCAGTACTTC
TRBJ2-1 | TRBD1 | . | TRBV30 | CAWSVGQGYNEQFF | TGTGCCTGGAGCGTTGGACAGGGCTACAATGAGCAGTTCTTC
TRBJ2-2 | TRBD2 | . | TRBV30 | CAWSTGGRAGGELFF | TGTGCCTGGAGTACTGGCGGGAGGGCCGGCGGGGAGCTGTTTTTT
TRBJ1-3 | . | . | TRBV6-5 | CASKKGGFGNTIYF | TGTGCCAGCAAAAAGGGGGGATTTGGAAACACCATATATTTT
TRBJ2-5 | . | once | TRBV29-1 | CSVALAGSETQYF | TGCAGCGTTGCCCTGGCAGGGTCAGAGACCCAGTACTTC
TRBJ2-3 | . | many | TRBV5-1 | CASSLSTDADTQYF | TGCGCCAGCAGCTTGTCGACCGACGCAGATACGCAGTATTTT
TRBJ2-7 | . | . | TRBV29-1 | CSVEVGGSYEQYF | TGCAGCGTTGAGGTAGGGGGCTCCTACGAGCAGTACTTC
TRBJ2-6 | TRBD1 | few | TRBV28 | CASSFFGTAPSGANVLTF | TGTGCCAGCAGTTTCTTTGGGACAGCCCCCTCTGGGGCCAACGTCCTGACTTTC
TRBJ2-1 | TRBD2 | . | TRBV6-4 | CASSALAGEDEQFF | TGTGCCAGCAGCGCACTAGCGGGAGAAGATGAGCAGTTCTTC
TRBJ2-1 | . | . | TRBV7-9 | CASSLAPDNEQFF | TGTGCCAGCAGCTTAGCCCCGGACAATGAGCAGTTCTTC
TRBJ2-7 | . | . | TRBV7-6 | CASSLGPNAQYF | TGTGCCAGCAGCTTAGGGCCCAACGCCCAGTACTTC
TRBJ1-5 | TRBD1 | . | TRBV29-1 | CSVDGTDPNQPQHF | TGCAGCGTTGATGGGACAGACCCCAATCAGCCCCAGCATTTT
TRBJ2-2 | . | . | TRBV30 | CAWSVRGQNTGELFF | TGTGCCTGGAGTGTACGGGGACAGAACACCGGGGAGCTGTTTTTT
TRBJ2-7 | . | few | TRBV30 | CAWSVIEYGSYEQYF | TGTGCCTGGAGTGTAATAGAGTATGGGTCCTACGAGCAGTACTTC
TRBJ2-3 | TRBD2 | many | TRBV5-1 | CASSLSGLAGGDTQYF | TGCGCCAGCAGCTTATCGGGACTAGCGGGCGGAGATACGCAGTATTTT
TRBJ1-2 | . | once | TRBV9 | CASSVATAYYGYTF | TGTGCCAGCAGCGTAGCTACGGCTTATTATGGCTACACCTTC
TRBJ2-3 | TRBD1 | many | TRBV18 | CASSPLTGGGTDTQYF | TGTGCCAGCTCACCGCTTACAGGGGGCGGCACAGATACGCAGTATTTT
TRBJ2-7 | . | many | TRBV6-6 | CASSVSTDSSYEQYF | TGTGCCAGCAGCGTCTCTACGGACTCATCCTACGAGCAGTACTTC
TRBJ2-1 | TRBD2 | . | TRBV30 | CASAGTSIYNEQFF | TGTGCCAGCGCCGGGACTAGCATCTACAATGAGCAGTTCTTC
TRBJ2-2 | . | medium-sized | TRBV30 | CAWSVKPRDTGELFF | TGTGCCTGGAGTGTAAAACCCCGGGACACCGGGGAGCTGTTTTTT
TRBJ2-7 | TRBD2 | . | TRBV28 | CASSMTSGSTHEQYF | TGTGCCAGCAGTATGACTAGCGGGAGTACCCACGAGCAGTACTTC
TRBJ1-4 | TRBD1 | . | TRBV2 | CASSPGTGVIKLFF | TGTGCCAGCAGTCCCGGGACAGGGGTAATTAAACTGTTTTTT
TRBJ2-7 | . | . | TRBV11-2 | CASSPLGQQPDYEQYF | TGTGCCAGCAGCCCCCTAGGACAGCAACCAGACTACGAGCAGTACTTC
TRBJ2-7 | . | few | TRBV27 | CASSLSRGPYEQYF | TGTGCCAGCAGTTTATCGCGCGGCCCCTACGAGCAGTACTTC